Below are 26 T cell receptor beta chains sequenced from a single sample in a study of T cell responses to AZD1222 COVID-19 vaccine. Clones were sequenced by immunoSEQ multiplex PCR, and TCRdb holds only the in-frame ones, with some missing. Of 95,000 to 130,000 clones listed, roughly 87% are singletons. Material: peripheral blood, obtained on day 0 of AZD1222 vaccination. These receptors all stem from an adult in good health.

The V call is TRBV30, the J call TRBJ2-5; 7 nucleotides line up with TRBD2. V dropped 2 bases and J dropped 4; count of bases not matched to a gene: 4. Germline CDR1 reads GTSNPN; CDR2 reads SVGIG (reference sequence). This CDR3 has 13 amino acids. CDR3 bases: TGTGCCTGGAGTAGCGGGATCGTAGAGACCCAGTACTTC. This translates into CAWSSGIVETQYF.

The V call is TRBV28, the J call TRBJ1-5; D gene ambiguous. V lost 3 bases and J 0 bases, leaving 9 bases between the germline ends. The CDR3 length is 15 residues. Germline V gene sequence: CDR1 MDHEN, CDR2 SYDVKM. The CDR3 nucleotides are TGTGCCAGCAGTTTGACCCGATATAGCAATCAGCCCCAGCATTTT. Encoded protein: CASSLTRYSNQPQHF.

This clone showed up just once. This sequence joins TRBV4-1 and TRBJ1-5; tentatively, D is TRBD1 (5 bases). The ends were cut back, 3 bases at V and 3 bases at J, with 9 bases in the middle. The germline V gene encodes CDR1 MGHRA and CDR2 YSYEKL. CDR3 length: 14 residues. The CDR3: CASSQGRINQPQHF. DNA of the CDR3: TGCGCCAGCAGCCAGGGGCGGATCAATCAGCCCCAGCATTTT.

V is TRBV20-1 and J is TRBJ1-2; TRBD1 agrees at 7 bases. The CDR3 is 14 residues long. Germline CDR1 is DFQATT and CDR2 is SNEGSKA (reference sequence). With V trimmed by 3 bases and J by 6 bases, 10 bases remained unmatched. In DNA, the CDR3 is TGCAGTGCTAGTGAGGGGGCGCTACCCGATGGCTACACCTTC. It specifies CSASEGALPDGYTF.

The rearrangement links TRBV6-5 to TRBJ2-7; the D is unclear. The CDR3 runs 15 residues. The germline CDR1 and CDR2 sequences are MNHEY and SVGAGI. The V gene lost 1 base and the J gene lost 5 bases, with 15 bases spanning the gap. The CDR3 sequence is CASSYLSRAGHEQYF. The DNA of the CDR3 is TGTGCCAGCAGTTACTTATCTCGGGCCGGCCACGAGCAGTACTTC.

This chain joins TRBV10-3 and TRBJ1-1, with TRBD1 matching 7 bases. V gave up 7 bases and J gave up 6 bases; unmatched junction bases: 8. The CDR3 is made up of 13 amino acids. Per germline, CDR1 ENHRY and CDR2 SYGVKD. The DNA of the CDR3 is TGTGCCATCACCGACAGGGCAGGGGCTGAAGCTTTCTTT. Translating gives CAITDRAGAEAFF.

The rearrangement uses TRBV6-5 and TRBJ1-1; D gene unclear. Trimming left V 5 bases short and J 1 base short, with 5 bases between. Germline lookup yields CDR1 MNHEY and CDR2 SVGAGI. This CDR3 contains 12 residues. The CDR3 sequence is CASSHPNTEAFF. Here the CDR3 DNA reads TGTGCCAGCAGTCACCCGAACACTGAAGCTTTCTTT.

The V and J genes are TRBV28 and TRBJ1-2, with TRBD1 as a possible D gene (6 bases). The CDR3 length is 13 residues. Between the trimmed V and J ends, which lost 11 bases and 7 bases, there was a span of 20 bases. From germline, CDR1 is MDHEN and CDR2 SYDVKM. CDR3 region: CAVWDTQGAGYTF. CDR3 nucleotides: TGTGCCGTTTGGGACACCCAAGGGGCTGGCTACACCTTC.

The chain employs TRBV7-6 and TRBJ2-1; 7 bases match TRBD2. V lost 2 bases and J lost 7; bases outside the gene matches: 5. The CDR3 spans 14 residues. Germline loops: CDR1 SGHVS, CDR2 FNYEAQ. The CDR3 DNA follows: TGTGCCAGCAGCTTAACTAGCGCTACAAATGAGCAGTTCTTC. It translates to CASSLTSATNEQFF. Supplemented by reference TRBV7-6 and TRBJ2-1, the full variable domain reads GAGVSQSPRYKVTKRGQDVALRCDPISGHVSLYWYRQALGQGPEFLTYFNYEAQQDKSGLPNDRFSAERPEGSISTLTIQRTEQRDSAMYRCASSLTSATNEQFFGPGTRLTVL.

J is TRBJ2-5 and V is TRBV5-6; the match to TRBD2 covers 7 bases. The CDR3 is 14 amino acids. After removal of 4 bases from V and 5 bases from J, the junction contained 8 bases not matched to a gene. Germline CDR1 reads SGHDT; CDR2 reads YYEEEE. CDR3 residues: CASSVLTSRETQYF. The DNA of the CDR3 is TGTGCCAGCAGCGTTCTGACTAGCCGGGAGACCCAGTACTTC.

This clone was observed a handful of times. The J gene is TRBJ2-2, the V gene TRBV7-2; possibly TRBD2 for D (6 bases). There are 14 residues in the CDR3. Germline CDR1 is SGHTA and CDR2 is FQGNSA. The V and J ends lost 5 bases and 8 bases respectively, with 15 bases between them. For the CDR3, the DNA is TGTGCCAGCAGCGATAGCGGCCTCTCAGGGGAGCTGTTTTTT. Its protein product is CASSDSGLSGELFF.

The chain is built from TRBV5-1 and TRBJ1-6; 8 bases agree with TRBD1. The V gene's germline CDR1 is SGHRS and CDR2 YFSETQ. CDR3 length: 15 residues. Unmatched junction bases numbered 7, after V lost 4 bases and J lost 7 bases. The CDR3 is CASSPMGQENSPLHF. CDR3 DNA sequence: TGCGCCAGCAGCCCTATGGGACAGGAGAATTCACCCCTCCACTTT.

The chain employs TRBV11-1 and TRBJ1-1, with 8 bases lining up with TRBD1. CDR1 and CDR2 (germline): SGHAT, FQDESV (reference sequence). Trimming removed 5 bases from V and 3 bases from J; junction bases left unmatched: 8. This CDR3 spans 15 amino acids. CDR3 residues: CASSARTGRDTEAFF. The CDR3 region has the DNA TGTGCCAGCAGCGCCCGGACAGGGAGGGACACTGAAGCTTTCTTT.

The genes are TRBV28 and TRBJ1-2; TRBD1 agrees at 8 bases. V lost 5 bases and J lost 7; bases outside the gene matches: 9. The CDR3 is made up of 14 amino acids. Germline V gives CDR1 MDHEN, CDR2 SYDVKM. Here the CDR3 reads CASSQIQGAGGYTF. The CDR3 DNA reads TGTGCCAGCAGTCAAATCCAGGGGGCGGGTGGCTACACCTTC.

The rearrangement links TRBV11-2 to TRBJ1-1; TRBD1 might be the D (5 bases). Germline loops: CDR1 SGHAT, CDR2 FQNNGV. Between the trimmed V and J ends, which lost 5 bases and 0 bases, there was a span of 19 bases. This CDR3 is 17 amino acids long. The CDR3 region has the DNA TGTGCCAGCAGCCTACTTCGCCCCAGGACAATGAACACTGAAGCTTTCTTT. This encodes CASSLLRPRTMNTEAFF.

This clone was observed a handful of times. The chain is built from TRBV29-1 and TRBJ2-7; 7 nucleotides agree with TRBD2. V gave up 1 base and J gave up 3 bases; unmatched junction bases: 15. This CDR3 has 17 amino acids. Germline-derived CDR1 and CDR2 are SQVTM and ANQGSEA. This chain's CDR3 is CSVEGGEGHSLDYEQYF. The CDR3, as DNA: TGCAGCGTTGAAGGGGGGGAGGGGCACTCTCTGGACTACGAGCAGTACTTC.

The DNA of the CDR3 is TGTGCCAGCAGAATTTTTGAGGACGGCCGGAACACTGAAGCTTTCTTT. Translation gives CASRIFEDGRNTEAFF. The chain joins TRBV28 to TRBJ1-1; D not certain. CDR1 is MDHEN, CDR2 SYDVKM, per germline. The CDR3 spans 16 residues. V was cut by 6 bases and J by 1 base, with 18 bases left in between.

The rearrangement uses TRBV4-1 and TRBJ1-2; D unclear. This CDR3 is 15 amino acids long. V lost 4 bases to trimming and J lost 2 bases, with 14 bases between them. CDR1 and CDR2 (germline): MGHRA, YSYEKL. CDR3 in DNA: TGCGCCAGCAGCCCCGGAGTTAGTGAAAACTATGGCTACACCTTC. Protein sequence: CASSPGVSENYGYTF.

This chain links TRBV7-9 with TRBJ1-1; 7 positions match TRBD1. V was pared by 1 base and J by 5 bases, with 4 bases of the junction left unmatched. The CDR3 is 14 amino acids. Per the germline V gene, CDR1 is SEHNR and CDR2 is FQNEAQ (reference sequence). CDR3 DNA sequence: TGTGCCAGCAGCTTAGGACAGGGATTGACTGAAGCTTTCTTT. Protein sequence: CASSLGQGLTEAFF.

The chain links TRBV19 to TRBJ1-3; the D is unclear. Trimming removed 4 bases at V and 2 bases at J, with 9 bases between. Germline CDR1 reads LNHDA; CDR2 reads SQIVND (reference sequence). CDR3 length: 14 amino acids. CDR3 sequence: CASSTSGTGNTIYF. Here the CDR3 DNA reads TGTGCCAGTAGTACGTCGGGAACTGGAAACACCATATATTTT.

The chain joins TRBV29-1 to TRBJ1-2; no clear D gene. Trimming took 7 bases from V and 2 from J, leaving 17 bases between them. The CDR3 has 14 residues. CDR1 is SQVTM and CDR2 is ANQGSEA in the germline V gene. The chain's CDR3 is CSGLVDGPNYGYTF. The DNA of the CDR3 is TGCAGCGGTTTAGTGGACGGTCCGAACTATGGCTACACCTTC.

CDR3: CASSPGQGTYGYTF. The CDR3 DNA reads as TGTGCCAGCAGTCCGGGACAAGGAACTTATGGCTACACCTTC. This chain uses TRBV2 with TRBJ1-2, with D possibly being TRBD1 (6 bases). In germline, CDR1 is SNHLY, CDR2 FYNNEI. Trimming took off 5 bases at V and 5 bases at J, with 15 bases between the two ends. The CDR3 consists of 14 residues.

V usage is TRBV3-1 (or the pseudogene TRBV3-2) and J usage is TRBJ2-5; possibly TRBD2 for D (5 bases). The germline gives CDR1 LGHDT, CDR2 YNNKEL (reference sequence). Trimming left V 0 bases short and J 4 bases short, with 9 bases between. The CDR3 has 14 residues. The CDR3 bases are TGTGCCAGCAGCCAAGAGGTCCGGGGAGAGACCCAGTACTTC. The encoded protein is CASSQEVRGETQYF.

The chain uses TRBV28 and TRBJ2-5; TRBD1 matches 7 bases. Germline V gives CDR1 MDHEN, CDR2 SYDVKM. The CDR3 has 15 amino acids. V lost 6 bases, J lost 5 bases, and 12 bases stayed unmatched. CDR3 loop: CASSHQDRAGETQYF. In nucleotides, the CDR3 is TGTGCCAGCAGCCACCAAGACAGGGCAGGGGAGACCCAGTACTTC.

The chain links TRBV5-5 to TRBJ1-4; no firm D call. The CDR3 has 15 residues. Germline V gives CDR1 SGHKS, CDR2 YYEKEE (reference sequence). V was clipped by 3 bases and J by 4 bases, with 13 bases between them. CDR3 bases: TGTGCCAGCAGCTCACCAGGACGGGGTAATGAAAAACTGTTTTTT. Amino acid sequence: CASSSPGRGNEKLFF.

This clone has a single count. V usage is TRBV30 and J usage is TRBJ1-1; D is ambiguous. Germline values: CDR1 GTSNPN, CDR2 SVGIG (reference sequence). V was cut by 8 bases and J by 0 bases, with 10 bases left in between. The CDR3 runs 12 residues. CDR3 protein: CAPSPMNTEAFF. The CDR3 DNA is TGTGCCCCCAGTCCTATGAACACTGAAGCTTTCTTT.